This TCR beta chain derives from a study of cytomegalovirus exposure and HLA in healthy donors (TCRdb year 2017). Looking at the study overall: In an earlier analysis of 550 to 750 of the donors, roughly 300 Gb of sequence data and some 100 million unique TCR beta sequences from about 179 million T cells were reported. Approximately 300 gigabases of sequencing data and approximately 85 million unique TCR sequences were included in an early release covering several hundred HLA-typed donors. Of the roughly 430 genotyped donors, approximately 83% fell in the genetic ancestry cluster associated with self-reported Caucasian donors. The study was designed to test whether signatures of past pathogen exposure could be identified by cataloging public T cell receptors. The study profiled the T cell repertoires of 666 subjects by immunosequencing and related them to cytomegalovirus serostatus. Besides the first cohort of around 700 subjects, a separate validation cohort made up of 95 to 150 different subjects was used. To predict cytomegalovirus infection status, the study combined high-throughput TCR immunosequencing, statistical association of individual TCRs with disease status, and machine learning. A later analysis re-examined previously published TCR beta repertoires from more than 600 donors and added high-resolution HLA genotyping to investigate patterns of TCR occurrence. In the later analysis, no new phenotypic data were used to find candidate immune exposures; instead, reliance was placed on TCR beta sequences and their occurrence across donors. In an earlier analysis of a few hundred of the donors, high-throughput TCR beta sequencing was used to judge whether each TCR beta V gene segment behaved as functional or pseudogenic. Donor age, sex, ethnicity and CMV serostatus were compiled alongside the repertoire data. In a later genetic analysis, genome-wide SNP genotypes for about three fifths of the roughly 670 donors were used, and that subset was treated as a discovery cohort. Every repertoire in the discovery cohort had been generated on one and the same sequencing platform. HLA typing included class I and class II loci at four-digit resolution. The number of donors typed differed by locus, with 629-630 for A, B, C, DRB1 and DQB1, roughly 550 for DQA1, nearly 610 for DPA1, and about 450 for DPB1. Roughly 5 DR-DQ haplotypes were handled as single units for association and clustering, since linkage in the cohort was strong. Across 300 to 500 genotyped donors of the cohort, an average of 235,054 unique TCR beta nucleotide sequences per donor were sequenced, and roughly 17% of those sequences were non-productive.

The research as a whole found: Strong co-occurrence of HLA alleles, especially DR and DQ, made assigning TCR associations to individual alleles difficult. The classifier was reported to diagnose cytomegalovirus status with high specificity and sensitivity in both the original and validation cohorts. Because HLA typing was unavailable for some donors at each locus, only the typed subset was used in association tests. Roughly uniform sequencing depth across donors was assumed in presence/absence analyses, although this assumption may not hold. V-gene and J-gene trimming of TCR beta chains was associated with a missense DCLRE1C variant in a later genetic analysis, and the association was replicated in an independent cohort. Because counts were too low, roughly 18 rarely observed V segments, including chromosome 9 orphons, were left out of the earlier analysis of 500 to 650 of the donors. Only TCR beta chains were sequenced in this cohort, and the absence of alpha or paired-chain data limited detectable features. For the cohort, immune exposure information was limited to CMV serostatus. In a later analysis, HLA-associated TCR beta chains showed more clonal expansion and lower generation probabilities than non-associated chains that were equally common. Most CMV-associated TCR beta chains appeared to be HLA-restricted in a later analysis, and the HLA associations seemed to be driven largely by CMV exposure. In vitro tests confirmed that a few of the cytomegalovirus-associated TCR beta chains recognize cytomegalovirus antigens. In a later genetic analysis, fewer N-insertions in productive TCRs were reported among donors in an Asian-associated ancestry cluster than the approximately 710-donor mean. A further reported finding was that TCR beta sequences accurately predicted the HLA-A and HLA-B alleles for most subjects in the first cohort. A total of fewer than 200 TCR beta chains were listed by the study as associated with cytomegalovirus. In an earlier analysis of some 500 of the donors, most TCR beta V segments were observed in productive rearrangements about 90% or about 30% of the time, broadly matching IMGT annotations. Linkage disequilibrium might explain the correlated functional status among segregating V segments, but an unknown experimental factor could not be excluded. According to a later analysis, TCR association rates differed among HLA loci, with DRB1 alleles showing the most associated TCRs and HLA-C alleles showing the fewest. The authors suggested that the approach could potentially be generalized to other disease states and immunological phenotypes. A cluster of highly shared sequence variants was judged likely to be a technical artifact of the sequencing pipeline. At a false discovery rate of 0.05, a later analysis linked around 15,000 TCR beta sequences to specific HLA alleles. A later analysis reported that several top co-occurrence clusters appeared linked to parvovirus B19, influenza, CMV and Epstein-Barr virus. While some public TCRs were present in many individuals, most TCR sequences turned up only very rarely across donors.

Library generation was performed with the immunoSEQ multiplex PCR assay. For the multiplex PCR, a mixture combining 60 forward primers for TCR Vbeta segments and 13 reverse primers for TCR Jbeta segments was used. The CDR3 region of rearranged TCR beta genes was amplified from genomic DNA by a multiplex PCR assay. Amplified TCR beta libraries were sequenced as 87-base-pair reads on the Illumina HiSeq System. As for how the authors treated the data: In a later analysis, 70 million to 95 million unique TCR beta chains were counted across the approximately 640 repertoires, and some 10 million of these chains were shared by at least two donors. A nearest-neighbor algorithm error-corrected the raw reads and collapsed the reads into unique sequences, merging closely related sequences to remove PCR and sequencing errors. Alignment of CDR3 sequences to IMGT reference sequences was used to assign V, D and J gene segments. Each retained sequence needed at least a six-nucleotide match to both a V gene segment and a J gene segment. A rearrangement was called productive if the CDR3 had no stop codons and remained in frame with V and J, and every other rearrangement was called non-productive. CDR3 was defined by IMGT convention, running from the second conserved V-encoded cysteine to the conserved J-encoded phenylalanine. The earlier analysis of 550 to 650 of the donors excluded any sequence lacking an unambiguous match to a single V gene segment. In an earlier analysis of 500 to 750 of the donors, V segments were called functional above 56.7% productive rearrangements and were called segregating when the between-donor standard deviation exceeded 5%. A statistical classification framework was built to diagnose cytomegalovirus status from the catalog of TCR beta chain sequences. In a later analysis, TCR nucleotide sequences were compared against IMGT/GENE-DB human TR gene sequences so that V and J genes could be assigned. Using the TCRdist pipeline, a later analysis assigned CDR3 sequences along with most-parsimonious VDJ recombination scenarios. In a later analysis, each TCR beta chain was defined by its CDR3 amino acid sequence together with its V-gene family, and reads lacking a unique V-gene family were excluded. In a later analysis, 500 to 700 highly shared, low-generation-probability nucleotide sequences were removed to address suspected cross-contamination and a sequencing artifact. For each public chain, a later analysis derived a clonal expansion index from normalized ranks of inferred template counts within each repertoire. A later analysis computed generation probabilities with a VDJ recombination model fitted to out-of-frame rearrangements, and checked the results against IGoR. A later analysis scored TCR-TCR, TCR-HLA and TCR-CMV co-occurrence with hypergeometric tests, applying a repertoire-size bias correction to TCR pairs. A later analysis estimated false discovery rates by permuting HLA or CMV assignments 20 times. In a later analysis, co-occurring TCRs were grouped using DBSCAN, and TCRdist sequence similarity was added for clustering within HLA-allele-positive subsets. Repertoires with fewer than 30,000 or more than 120,000 public chains were left out of co-occurrence clustering, as were about five repertoires with anomalous nucleotide sharing. The source is immuneACCESS, and TCRdb retained only in-frame sequences with V and J called. Part of the clones is not carried over; for the studies checked, unresolved V genes explain less than half of this, and the remainder is unexplained. V and J calls and clone size are given by that table; D and trimming were obtained from the DNA. The sample yields about 190,000 clones; more than 75% were counted once. Roughly 1.3% of the sample lies in the top ten.

The cohort consisted of 600 or so healthy bone marrow donors. All cohort members were sampled while nominally healthy, although unrecorded immune exposures were likely present. The donor tested CMV seronegative and was one of the 352 seronegative cohort members. A peripheral blood sample was provided by each donor, and peripheral blood mononuclear cells were used for TCR beta sequencing. Genomic DNA was extracted from the blood cell samples with the Qiagen DNeasy Blood Extraction Kit. A note on this clone: Its antigen remains undetermined. No base quality values were provided; no much bigger clone lies one nucleotide off.

Sequenced sample: PBMCs. The TCR sequence derives from a man aged 30 to 39 in good health and CMV-seronegative.

CDR3 region: CASSRTSGIYEQYF. The nucleotide sequence is TGTGCCAGCAGTCGGACTAGCGGGATCTACGAGCAGTACTTC. The rearranged segments are TRBV6-5 and TRBJ2-7; TRBD2 fits 12 bases in the junction. Per the germline V gene, MNHEY is the CDR1 and SVGAGI is the CDR2. Counted from cysteine to phenylalanine, this CDR3 has 14 amino acids. Kept here is only the CDR3 DNA, which spans 42 bases and is read in frame from base 1. V loses 5 bases at its end and J loses 3 bases; junction bases beyond the gene matches: 2.